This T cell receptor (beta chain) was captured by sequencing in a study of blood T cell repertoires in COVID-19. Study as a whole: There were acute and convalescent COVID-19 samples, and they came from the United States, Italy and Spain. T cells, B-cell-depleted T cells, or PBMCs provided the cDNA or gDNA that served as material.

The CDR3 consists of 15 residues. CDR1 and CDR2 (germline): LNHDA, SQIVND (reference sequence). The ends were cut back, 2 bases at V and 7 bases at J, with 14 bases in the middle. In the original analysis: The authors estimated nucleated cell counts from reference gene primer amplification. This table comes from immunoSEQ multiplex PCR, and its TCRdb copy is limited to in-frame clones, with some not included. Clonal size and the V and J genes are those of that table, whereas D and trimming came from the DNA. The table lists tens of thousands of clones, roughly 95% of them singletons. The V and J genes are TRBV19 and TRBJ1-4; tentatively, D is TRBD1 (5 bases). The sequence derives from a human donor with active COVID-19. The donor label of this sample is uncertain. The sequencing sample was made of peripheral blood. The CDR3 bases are TGTGCCAGTAGTATATTTGTGGGGCAGGGTGAAAAACTGTTTTTT. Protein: CASSIFVGQGEKLFF.